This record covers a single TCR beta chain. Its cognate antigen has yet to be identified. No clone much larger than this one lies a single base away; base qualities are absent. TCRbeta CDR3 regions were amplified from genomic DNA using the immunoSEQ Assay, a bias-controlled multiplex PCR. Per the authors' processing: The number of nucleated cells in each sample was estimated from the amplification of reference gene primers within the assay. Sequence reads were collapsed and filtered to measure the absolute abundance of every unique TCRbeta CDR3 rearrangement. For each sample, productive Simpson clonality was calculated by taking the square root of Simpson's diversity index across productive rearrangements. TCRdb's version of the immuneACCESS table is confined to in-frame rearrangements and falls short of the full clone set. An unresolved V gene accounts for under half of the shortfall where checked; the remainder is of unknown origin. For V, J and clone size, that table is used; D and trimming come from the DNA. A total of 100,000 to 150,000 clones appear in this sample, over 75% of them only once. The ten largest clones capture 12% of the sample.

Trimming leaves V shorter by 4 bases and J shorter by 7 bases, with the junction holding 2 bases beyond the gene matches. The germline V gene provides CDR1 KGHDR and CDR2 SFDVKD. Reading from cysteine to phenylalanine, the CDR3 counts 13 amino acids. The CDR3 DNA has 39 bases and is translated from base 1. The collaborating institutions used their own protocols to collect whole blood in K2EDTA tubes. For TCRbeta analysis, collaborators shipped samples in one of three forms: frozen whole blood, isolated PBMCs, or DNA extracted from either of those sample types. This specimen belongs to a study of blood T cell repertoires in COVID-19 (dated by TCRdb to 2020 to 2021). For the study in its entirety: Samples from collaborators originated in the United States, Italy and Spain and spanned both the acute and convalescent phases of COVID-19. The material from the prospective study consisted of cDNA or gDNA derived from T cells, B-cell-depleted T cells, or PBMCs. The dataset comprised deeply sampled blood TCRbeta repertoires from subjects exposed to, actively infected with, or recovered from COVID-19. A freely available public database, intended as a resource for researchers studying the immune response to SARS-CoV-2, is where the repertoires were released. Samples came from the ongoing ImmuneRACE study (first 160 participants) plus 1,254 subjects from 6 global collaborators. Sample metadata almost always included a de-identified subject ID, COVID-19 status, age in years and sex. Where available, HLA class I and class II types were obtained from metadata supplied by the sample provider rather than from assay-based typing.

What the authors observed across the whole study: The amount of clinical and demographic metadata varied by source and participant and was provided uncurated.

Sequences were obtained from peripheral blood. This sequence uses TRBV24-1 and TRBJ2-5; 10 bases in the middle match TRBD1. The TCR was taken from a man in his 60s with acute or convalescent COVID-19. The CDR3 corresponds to CATSDRDRGTQYF. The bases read TGTGCCACCAGTGACCGGGACAGGGGGACCCAGTACTTC.